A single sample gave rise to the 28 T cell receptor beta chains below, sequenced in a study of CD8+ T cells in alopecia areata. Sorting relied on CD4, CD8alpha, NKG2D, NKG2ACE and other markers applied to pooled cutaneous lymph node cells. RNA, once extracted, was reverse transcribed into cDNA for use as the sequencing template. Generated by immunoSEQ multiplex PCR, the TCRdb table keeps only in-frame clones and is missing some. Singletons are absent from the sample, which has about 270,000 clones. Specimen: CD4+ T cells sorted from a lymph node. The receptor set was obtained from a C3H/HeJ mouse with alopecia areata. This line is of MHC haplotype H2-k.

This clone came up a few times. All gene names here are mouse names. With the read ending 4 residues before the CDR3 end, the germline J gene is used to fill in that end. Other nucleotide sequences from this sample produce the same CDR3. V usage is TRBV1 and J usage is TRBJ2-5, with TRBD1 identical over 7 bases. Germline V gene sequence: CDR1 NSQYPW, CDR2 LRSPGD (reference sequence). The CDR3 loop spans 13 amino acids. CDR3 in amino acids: CTCSGGTEDTQYF. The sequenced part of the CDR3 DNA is TGCACCTGCAGTGGCGGGACAGAAGAC.

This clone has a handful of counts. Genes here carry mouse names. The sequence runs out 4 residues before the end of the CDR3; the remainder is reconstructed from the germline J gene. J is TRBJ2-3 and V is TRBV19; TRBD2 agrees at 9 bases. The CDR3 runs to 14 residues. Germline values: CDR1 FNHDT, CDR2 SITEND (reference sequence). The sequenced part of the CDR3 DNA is TGTGCCAGCAGCAAGACTGGGGGAGGAGAA. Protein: CASSKTGGGE. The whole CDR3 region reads CASSKTGGGETLYF.

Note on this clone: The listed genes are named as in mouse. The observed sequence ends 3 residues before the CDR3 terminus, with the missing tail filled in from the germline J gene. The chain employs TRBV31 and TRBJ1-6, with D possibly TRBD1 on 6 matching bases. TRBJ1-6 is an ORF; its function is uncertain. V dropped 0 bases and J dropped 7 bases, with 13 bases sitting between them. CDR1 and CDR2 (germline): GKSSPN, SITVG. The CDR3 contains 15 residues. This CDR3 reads CAWSLRGAGNSPLYF. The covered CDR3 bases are TGTGCCTGGAGTCTACGGGGGGCAGGAAATTCGCCC.

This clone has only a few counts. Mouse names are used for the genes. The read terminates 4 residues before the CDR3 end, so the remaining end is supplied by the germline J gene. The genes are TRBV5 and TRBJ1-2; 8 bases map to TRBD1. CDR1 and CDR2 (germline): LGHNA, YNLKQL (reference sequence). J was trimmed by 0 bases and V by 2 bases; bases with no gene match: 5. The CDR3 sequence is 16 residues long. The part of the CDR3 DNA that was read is TGTGCCAGCAGCCAAACCTTACAGGGGGCAAACTCC. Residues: CASSQTLQGANS. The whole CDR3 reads CASSQTLQGANSDYTF.

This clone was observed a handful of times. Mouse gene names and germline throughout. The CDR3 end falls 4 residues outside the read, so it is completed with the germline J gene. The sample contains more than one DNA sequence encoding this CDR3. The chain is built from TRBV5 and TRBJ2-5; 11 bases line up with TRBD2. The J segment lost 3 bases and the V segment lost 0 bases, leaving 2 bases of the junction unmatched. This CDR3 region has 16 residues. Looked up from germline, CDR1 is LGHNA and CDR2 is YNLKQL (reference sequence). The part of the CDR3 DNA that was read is TGTGCCAGCAGCCAAGAAACTGGGGGGGCTCAAGAC. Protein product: CASSQETGGAQD. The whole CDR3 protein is CASSQETGGAQDTQYF.

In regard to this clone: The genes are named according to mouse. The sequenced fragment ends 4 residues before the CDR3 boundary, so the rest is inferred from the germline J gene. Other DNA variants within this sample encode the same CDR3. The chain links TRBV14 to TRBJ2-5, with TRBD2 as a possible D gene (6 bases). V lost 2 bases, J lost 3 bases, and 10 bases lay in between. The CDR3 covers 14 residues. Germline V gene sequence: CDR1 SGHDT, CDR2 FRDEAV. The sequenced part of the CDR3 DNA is TGTGCCAGCAGTTTACCGGGGGGTCAAGAC. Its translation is CASSLPGGQD. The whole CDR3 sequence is CASSLPGGQDTQYF.

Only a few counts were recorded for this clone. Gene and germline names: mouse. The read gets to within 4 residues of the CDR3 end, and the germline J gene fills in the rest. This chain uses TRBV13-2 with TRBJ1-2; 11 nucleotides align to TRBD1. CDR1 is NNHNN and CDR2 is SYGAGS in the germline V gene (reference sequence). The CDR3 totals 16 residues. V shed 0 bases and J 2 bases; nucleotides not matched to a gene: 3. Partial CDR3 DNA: TGTGCCAGCGGTGATGCCCGGGACAGGGGGAACTCC. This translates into CASGDARDRGNS. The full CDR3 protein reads CASGDARDRGNSDYTF.

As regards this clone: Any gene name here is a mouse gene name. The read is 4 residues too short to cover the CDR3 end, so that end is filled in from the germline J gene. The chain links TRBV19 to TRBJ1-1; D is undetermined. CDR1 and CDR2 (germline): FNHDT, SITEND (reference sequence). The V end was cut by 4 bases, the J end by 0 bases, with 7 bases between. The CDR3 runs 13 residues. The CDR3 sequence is CASSDQTNTEVFF. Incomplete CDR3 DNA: TGTGCCAGCAGTGATCAGACAAACACA.

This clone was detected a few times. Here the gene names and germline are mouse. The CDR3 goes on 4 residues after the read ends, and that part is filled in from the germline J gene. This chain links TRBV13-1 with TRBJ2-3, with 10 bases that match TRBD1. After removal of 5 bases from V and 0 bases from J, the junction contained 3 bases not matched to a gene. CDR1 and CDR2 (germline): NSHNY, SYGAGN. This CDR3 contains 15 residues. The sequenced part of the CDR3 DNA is TGTGCCAGCAGCGGACAGGGGGTTAGTGCAGAA. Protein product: CASSGQGVSAE. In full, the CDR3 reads CASSGQGVSAETLYF.

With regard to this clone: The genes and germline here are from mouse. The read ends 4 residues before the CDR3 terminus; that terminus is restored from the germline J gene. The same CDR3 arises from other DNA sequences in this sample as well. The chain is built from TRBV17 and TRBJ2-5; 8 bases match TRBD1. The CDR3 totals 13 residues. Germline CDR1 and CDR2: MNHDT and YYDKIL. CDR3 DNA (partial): TGTGCTAGCCGCCGGGACAGGAAAGAC. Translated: CASRRDRKD. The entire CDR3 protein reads CASRRDRKDTQYF.

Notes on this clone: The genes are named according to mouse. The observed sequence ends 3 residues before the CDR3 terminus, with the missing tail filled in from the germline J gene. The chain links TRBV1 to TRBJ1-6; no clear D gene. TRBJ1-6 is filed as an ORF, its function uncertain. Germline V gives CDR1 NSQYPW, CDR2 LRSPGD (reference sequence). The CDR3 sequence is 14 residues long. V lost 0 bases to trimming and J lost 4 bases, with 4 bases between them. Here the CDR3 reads CTCSAEQYNSPLYF. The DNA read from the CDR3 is TGCACCTGCAGTGCAGAACAATATAATTCGCCC.

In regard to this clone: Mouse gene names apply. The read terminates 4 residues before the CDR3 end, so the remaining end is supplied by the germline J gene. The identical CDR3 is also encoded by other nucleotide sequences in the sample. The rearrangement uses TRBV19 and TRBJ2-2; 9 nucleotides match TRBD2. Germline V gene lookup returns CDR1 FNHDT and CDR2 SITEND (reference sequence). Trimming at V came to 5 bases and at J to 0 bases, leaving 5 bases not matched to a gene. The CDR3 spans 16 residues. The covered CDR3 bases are TGTGCCAGCAGCACGGGACTGGGAGCAAACACCGGG. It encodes CASSTGLGANTG. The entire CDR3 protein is CASSTGLGANTGQLYF.

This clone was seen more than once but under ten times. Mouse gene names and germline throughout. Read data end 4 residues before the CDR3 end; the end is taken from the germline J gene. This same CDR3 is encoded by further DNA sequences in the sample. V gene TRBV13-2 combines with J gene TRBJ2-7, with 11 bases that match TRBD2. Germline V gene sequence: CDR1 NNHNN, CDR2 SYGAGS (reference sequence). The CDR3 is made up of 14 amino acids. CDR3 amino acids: CASGALGGRYEQYF. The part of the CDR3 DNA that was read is TGTGCCAGCGGTGCACTGGGGGGGCGATAT.

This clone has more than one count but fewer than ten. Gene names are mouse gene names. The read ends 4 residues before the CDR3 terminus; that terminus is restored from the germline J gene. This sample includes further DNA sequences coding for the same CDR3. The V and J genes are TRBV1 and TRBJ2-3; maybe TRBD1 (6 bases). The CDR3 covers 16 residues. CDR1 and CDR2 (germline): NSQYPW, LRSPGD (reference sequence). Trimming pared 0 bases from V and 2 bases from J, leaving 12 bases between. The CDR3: CTCSAEGRGSAETLYF. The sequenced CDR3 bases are TGCACCTGCAGTGCAGAAGGCAGGGGCTCTGCAGAA.

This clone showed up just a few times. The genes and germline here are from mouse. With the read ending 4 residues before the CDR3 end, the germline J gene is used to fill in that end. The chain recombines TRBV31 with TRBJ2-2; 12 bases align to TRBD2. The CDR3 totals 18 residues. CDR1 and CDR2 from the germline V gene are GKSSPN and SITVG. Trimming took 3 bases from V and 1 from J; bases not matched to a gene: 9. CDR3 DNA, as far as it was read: TGTGCCTGGAGAAAGCCAGGACTGGGGGGGGAAAACACCGGG. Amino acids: CAWRKPGLGGENTG. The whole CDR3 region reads CAWRKPGLGGENTGQLYF.

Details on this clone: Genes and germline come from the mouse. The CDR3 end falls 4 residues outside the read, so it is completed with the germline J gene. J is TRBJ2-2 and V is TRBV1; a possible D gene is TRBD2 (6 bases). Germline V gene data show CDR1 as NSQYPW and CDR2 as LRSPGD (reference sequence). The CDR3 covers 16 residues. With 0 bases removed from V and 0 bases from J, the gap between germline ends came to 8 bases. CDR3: CTCSAEWGSNTGQLYF. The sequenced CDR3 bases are TGCACCTGCAGTGCAGAGTGGGGGTCAAACACCGGG.

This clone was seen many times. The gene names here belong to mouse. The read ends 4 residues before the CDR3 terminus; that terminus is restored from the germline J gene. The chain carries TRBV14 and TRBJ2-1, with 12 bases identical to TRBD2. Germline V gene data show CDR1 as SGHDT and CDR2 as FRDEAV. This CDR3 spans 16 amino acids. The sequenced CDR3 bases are TGTGCCAGCAGTCGCGACTGGGGGGGCGCGCGAGCT. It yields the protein CASSRDWGGARA. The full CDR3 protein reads CASSRDWGGARAEQFF. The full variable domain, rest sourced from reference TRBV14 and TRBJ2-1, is EAGVTQSPRYAVLQEGQAVSFWCDPISGHDTLYWYQQPRDQGPQLLVYFRDEAVIDNSQLPSDRFSAVRPKGTNSTLKIQSAKQGDTATYLCASSRDWGGARAEQFFGPGTRLTVL.

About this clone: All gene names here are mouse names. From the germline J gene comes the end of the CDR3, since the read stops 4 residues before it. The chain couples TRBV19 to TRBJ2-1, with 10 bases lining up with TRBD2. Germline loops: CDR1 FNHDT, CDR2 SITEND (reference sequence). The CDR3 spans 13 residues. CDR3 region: CASKTGGFPEQFF. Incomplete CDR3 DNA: TGTGCCAGCAAGACTGGGGGGTTTCCT.

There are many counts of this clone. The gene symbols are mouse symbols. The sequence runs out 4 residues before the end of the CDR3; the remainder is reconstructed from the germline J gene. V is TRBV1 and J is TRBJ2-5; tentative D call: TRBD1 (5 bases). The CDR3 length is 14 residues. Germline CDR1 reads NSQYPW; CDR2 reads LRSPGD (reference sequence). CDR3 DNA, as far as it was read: TGCACCTGCAGTGCATCGCCAGGGTGGGAC. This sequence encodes CTCSASPGWD. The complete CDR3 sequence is CTCSASPGWDTQYF.

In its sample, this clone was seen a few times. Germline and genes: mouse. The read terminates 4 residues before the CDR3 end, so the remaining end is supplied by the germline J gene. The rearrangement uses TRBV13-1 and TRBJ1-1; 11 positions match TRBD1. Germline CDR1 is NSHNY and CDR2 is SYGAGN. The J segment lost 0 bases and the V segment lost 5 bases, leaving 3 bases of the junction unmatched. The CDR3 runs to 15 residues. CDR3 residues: CASRGTGGANTEVFF. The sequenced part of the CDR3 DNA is TGTGCCAGCAGGGGGACAGGGGGGGCAAACACA.

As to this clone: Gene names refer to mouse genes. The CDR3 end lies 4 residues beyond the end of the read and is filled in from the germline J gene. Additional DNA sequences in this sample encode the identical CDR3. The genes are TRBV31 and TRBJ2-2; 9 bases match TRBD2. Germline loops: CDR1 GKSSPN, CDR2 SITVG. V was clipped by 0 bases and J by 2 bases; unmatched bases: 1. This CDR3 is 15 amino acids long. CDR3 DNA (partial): TGTGCCTGGAGTCTCACTGGGGGGAACACCGGG. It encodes CAWSLTGGNTG. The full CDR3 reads CAWSLTGGNTGQLYF. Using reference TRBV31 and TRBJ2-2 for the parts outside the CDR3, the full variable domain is AQTIHQWPVAEIKAVGSPLSLGCTIKGKSSPNLYWYWQATGGTLQQLFYSITVGQVESVVQLNLSASRPKDDQFILSTEKLLLSHSGFYLCAWSLTGGNTGQLYFGEGSKLTVL.

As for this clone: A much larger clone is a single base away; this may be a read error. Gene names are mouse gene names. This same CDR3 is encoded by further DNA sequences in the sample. The CDR3: CASSDRGDYAEQFF. The part of the CDR3 DNA that was read is TGTGCCAGCAGTGACAGGGGGGACTATGCT. This sequence joins TRBV13-3 and TRBJ2-1; tentative D call: TRBD1 (7 bases). The CDR3 end lies 4 residues beyond the end of the read and is filled in from the germline J gene. The germline V and J ends were trimmed by 2 bases and 2 bases, with 8 bases remaining between them. CDR1 is NNHDY, CDR2 SYVADS, per germline. The CDR3 length is 14 residues.

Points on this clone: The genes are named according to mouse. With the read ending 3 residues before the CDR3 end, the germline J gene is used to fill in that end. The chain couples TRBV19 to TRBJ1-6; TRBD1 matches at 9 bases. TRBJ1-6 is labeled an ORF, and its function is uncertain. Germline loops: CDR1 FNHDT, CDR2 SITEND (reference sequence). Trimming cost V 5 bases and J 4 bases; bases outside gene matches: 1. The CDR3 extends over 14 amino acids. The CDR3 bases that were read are TGTGCCAGCAGGGGGACAGGGTATAATTCGCCC. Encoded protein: CASRGTGYNSP. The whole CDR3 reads CASRGTGYNSPLYF.

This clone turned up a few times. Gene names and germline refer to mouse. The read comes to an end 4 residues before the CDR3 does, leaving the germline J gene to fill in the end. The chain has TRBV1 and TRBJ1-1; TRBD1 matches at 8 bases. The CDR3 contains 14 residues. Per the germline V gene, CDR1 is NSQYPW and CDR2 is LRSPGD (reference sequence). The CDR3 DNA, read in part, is TGCACCTGCAGTTCATCGGACAGGGAGGGA. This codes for CTCSSSDREG. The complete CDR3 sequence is CTCSSSDREGEVFF.

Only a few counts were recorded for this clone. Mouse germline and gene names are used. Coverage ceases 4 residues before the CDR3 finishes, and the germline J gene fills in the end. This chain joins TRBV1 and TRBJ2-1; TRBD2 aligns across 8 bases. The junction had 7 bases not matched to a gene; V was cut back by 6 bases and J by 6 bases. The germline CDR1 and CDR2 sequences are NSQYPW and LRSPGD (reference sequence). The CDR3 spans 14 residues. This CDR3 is CTCRAPLGGAEQFF. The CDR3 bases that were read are TGCACCTGCAGGGCCCCCCTGGGGGGTGCT.

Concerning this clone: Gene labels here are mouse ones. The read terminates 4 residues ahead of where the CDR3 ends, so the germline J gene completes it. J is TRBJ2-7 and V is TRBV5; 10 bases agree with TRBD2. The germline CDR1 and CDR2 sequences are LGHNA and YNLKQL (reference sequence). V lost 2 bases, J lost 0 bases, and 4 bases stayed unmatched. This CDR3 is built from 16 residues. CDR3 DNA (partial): TGTGCCAGCAGCCAACAGGACTGGGGGAACTCCTAT. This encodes CASSQQDWGNSY. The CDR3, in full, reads CASSQQDWGNSYEQYF.

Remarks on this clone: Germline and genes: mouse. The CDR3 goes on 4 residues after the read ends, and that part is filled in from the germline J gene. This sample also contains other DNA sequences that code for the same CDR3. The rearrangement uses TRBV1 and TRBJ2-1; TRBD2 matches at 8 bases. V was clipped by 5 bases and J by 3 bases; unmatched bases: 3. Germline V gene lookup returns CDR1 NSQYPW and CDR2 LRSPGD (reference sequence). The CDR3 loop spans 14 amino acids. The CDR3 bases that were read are TGCACCTGCAGTCCCGGGGGGGCCTATGCT. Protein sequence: CTCSPGGAYA. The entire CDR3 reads CTCSPGGAYAEQFF. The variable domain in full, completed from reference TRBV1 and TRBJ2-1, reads VTLLEQNPRWRLVPRGQAVNLRCILKNSQYPWMSWYQQDLQKQLQWLFTLRSPGDKEVKSLPGADYLATRVTDTELRLQVANMSQGRTLYCTCSPGGAYAEQFFGPGTRLTVL.

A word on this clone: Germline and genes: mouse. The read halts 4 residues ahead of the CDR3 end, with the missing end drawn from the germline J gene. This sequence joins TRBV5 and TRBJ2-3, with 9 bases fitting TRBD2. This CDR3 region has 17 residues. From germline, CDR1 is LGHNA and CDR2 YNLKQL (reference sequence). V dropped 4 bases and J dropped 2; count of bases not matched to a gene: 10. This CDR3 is CASSPSGWGGDAETLYF. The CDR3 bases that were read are TGTGCCAGCAGCCCCTCAGGGTGGGGGGGCGATGCAGAA.